One and the same sample provided the 28 T cell receptor beta chains below, sequenced in a study of blood T cell repertoires in COVID-19. Libraries were prepared by immunoSEQ multiplex PCR; TCRdb keeps only in-frame clonotypes and omits some of them. The sample has about 130,000 clones; about 88% are singletons. Source material: PBMCs or T cells enriched from blood (not recorded which). The receptor set was obtained from a woman aged 45-65 years who had recovered from COVID-19.

The chain joins TRBV4-3 to TRBJ1-2; 11 bases fit TRBD1. This CDR3 is built from 17 residues. Germline V gene lookup returns CDR1 LGHNA and CDR2 YSLEER. The V segment lost 0 bases and the J segment 6 bases; nucleotides outside the gene matches: 9. CDR3 DNA sequence: TGCGCCAGCAGCCAAGATCGTCGGACAGGGGGCGCGGATGGCTACACCTTC. Translation gives CASSQDRRTGGADGYTF.

This clone came up a few times. The V call is TRBV18, the J call TRBJ1-2; 9 bases are a match to TRBD1. The CDR3 spans 15 residues. Germline assignment: CDR1 KGHSH and CDR2 LQKENI. The junction had 9 bases not matched to a gene; V was cut back by 0 bases and J by 10 bases. The CDR3 sequence is CASSPPETGQGDYTF. The CDR3, as DNA: TGTGCCAGCTCACCACCTGAGACGGGACAGGGAGACTACACCTTC.

The chain is built from TRBV11-3 and TRBJ2-3; 7 nucleotides agree with TRBD1. This CDR3 is built from 15 residues. The germline V gene encodes CDR1 SGHNT and CDR2 YENEEA. With V trimmed by 2 bases and J by 3 bases, 5 bases remained unmatched. CDR3 loop: CASSLRQGRTDTQYF. CDR3 nucleotide sequence: TGTGCCAGCAGCTTACGACAGGGTCGGACAGATACGCAGTATTTT.

This clone was detected ten times or more. The chain joins TRBV9 to TRBJ1-2; 9 nucleotides line up with TRBD1. The germline gives CDR1 SGDLS, CDR2 YYNGEE. CDR3 size: 15 residues. V dropped 3 bases and J dropped 7; count of bases not matched to a gene: 10. The CDR3 bases are TGTGCCAGCAGCGAGGAGACAGGGGGAATTGGTGGCTACACCTTC. Translated: CASSEETGGIGGYTF.

This chain joins TRBV24-1 and TRBJ2-7; the D gene is possibly TRBD2 (5 bases). This CDR3 region has 12 residues. CDR1 and CDR2 from the germline V gene are KGHDR and SFDVKD. Trimming left V 3 bases short and J 9 bases short, with 11 bases between. Written as DNA, the CDR3 is TGTGCCACCAGTGATATCCGGAGGAGGCAGTACTTC. Amino acids: CATSDIRRRQYF.

The V and J genes are TRBV7-6 and TRBJ2-7; 10 bases are shared with TRBD2. The CDR3 totals 18 residues. The V gene's germline CDR1 is SGHVS and CDR2 FNYEAQ. The trim removed 3 bases at V and 6 bases at J, leaving 17 bases unmatched. CDR3 sequence: CASSLGYGMLAGDSEQYF. The CDR3, as DNA: TGTGCCAGCAGCTTGGGGTATGGAATGCTAGCGGGGGACAGCGAGCAGTACTTC.

The V and J genes are TRBV3-1 (or the pseudogene TRBV3-2) and TRBJ2-2, with D tentatively TRBD2 (5 bases). Germline V gene lookup returns CDR1 LGHDT and CDR2 YNNKEL (reference sequence). The CDR3 loop spans 13 amino acids. Trimming cost V 4 bases and J 5 bases, with 8 bases left between them. CDR3 amino acids: CASSPSPTGELFF. The CDR3 bases are TGTGCCAGCAGCCCTAGCCCAACCGGGGAGCTGTTTTTT.

This chain links TRBV4-2 with TRBJ2-1; 9 bases line up with TRBD2. The J segment lost 4 bases and the V segment lost 0 bases, leaving 7 bases of the junction unmatched. The CDR3 totals 17 residues. Germline lookup yields CDR1 LGHNA and CDR2 YNFKEQ. The CDR3 sequence: CASSQDPFLAGYNEQFF. As DNA, the CDR3 is TGTGCCAGCAGCCAAGATCCATTTCTAGCGGGGTACAATGAGCAGTTCTTC.

This chain connects TRBV5-4 to TRBJ1-2; 7 bases map to TRBD1. V shed 0 bases, J shed 8 bases, and the junction held 19 bases outside the gene matches. The CDR3 is 18 residues long. From germline, CDR1 is SGHNT and CDR2 YYREEE (reference sequence). DNA for the CDR3: TGTGCCAGCAGCTTGGCTGGCCGCGCGGCAGGGGGGTCGAGGGGCTACACCTTC. Translating it yields CASSLAGRAAGGSRGYTF. The whole variable domain, remainder taken from reference TRBV5-4 and TRBJ1-2, is ETGVTQSPTHLIKTRGQQVTLRCSSQSGHNTVSWYQQALGQGPQFIFQYYREEENGRGNFPPRFSGLQFPNYSSELNVNALELDDSALYLCASSLAGRAAGGSRGYTFGSGTRLTVV.

The chain uses TRBV19 and TRBJ1-1, with 9 nucleotides matching TRBD1. CDR3 length: 14 amino acids. The V gene's germline CDR1 is LNHDA and CDR2 SQIVND (reference sequence). V gave up 5 bases and J gave up 7 bases; unmatched junction bases: 8. The DNA for the CDR3 is TGTGCCAGTAGTGGTACAGGGGGCGCGGGTGAAGCTTTCTTT. Amino acids: CASSGTGGAGEAFF. Complete variable domain (other parts from reference TRBV19 and TRBJ1-1): DGGITQSPKYLFRKEGQNVTLSCEQNLNHDAMYWYRQDPGQGLRLIYYSQIVNDFQKGDIAEGYSVSREKKESFPLTVTSAQKNPTAFYLCASSGTGGAGEAFFGQGTRLTVV.

The chain joins TRBV5-4 to TRBJ1-5; TRBD1 matches at 8 bases. The CDR3 extends over 15 amino acids. CDR1 is SGHNT, CDR2 YYREEE, per germline (reference sequence). The V gene end was trimmed by 4 bases and the J gene end by 4 bases; junction bases not matched to a gene: 7. This CDR3 is CASSKTGVGNQPQHF. The DNA of the CDR3 is TGTGCCAGCAGCAAGACAGGGGTTGGGAATCAGCCCCAGCATTTT.

V usage is TRBV11-2 and J usage is TRBJ1-1, with 9 bases identical to TRBD1. The V gene's germline CDR1 is SGHAT and CDR2 FQNNGV. This CDR3 spans 14 amino acids. The V segment lost 4 bases and the J segment 5 bases; nucleotides outside the gene matches: 5. The CDR3 loop reads CASSSQGASTEAFF. The CDR3 coding sequence is TGTGCCAGCAGCTCACAGGGGGCGTCAACTGAAGCTTTCTTT.

This rearrangement joins TRBV11-2 to TRBJ2-7, with TRBD1 identical over 8 bases. The CDR3 sequence is 15 residues long. J gave up 2 bases and V 4 bases, and 7 bases lay outside the gene matches. Germline V gene sequence: CDR1 SGHAT, CDR2 FQNNGV. This CDR3 reads CASSYAGGPAYEQYF. The CDR3, as DNA: TGTGCCAGCAGCTACGCAGGGGGCCCTGCCTACGAGCAGTACTTC.

This clone was seen only once. V usage is TRBV3-1 (or the pseudogene TRBV3-2) and J usage is TRBJ1-2, with D possibly being TRBD1 (5 bases). This CDR3 region has 15 residues. The V gene's germline CDR1 is LGHDT and CDR2 YNNKEL (reference sequence). The ends were cut back, 6 bases at V and 4 bases at J, with 18 bases in the middle. CDR3 sequence: CASRQRGREGYGYTF. The CDR3 DNA follows: TGTGCCAGCAGACAACGTGGCAGGGAGGGCTATGGCTACACCTTC.

V is TRBV20-1 and J is TRBJ1-2, with D unclear. The length of the CDR3 is 11 residues. V lost 0 bases, J lost 8 bases, and 7 bases lay in between. Looked up from germline, CDR1 is DFQATT and CDR2 is SNEGSKA (reference sequence). As DNA, the CDR3 is TGCAGTGCTAGAGAAAGGGAGGGCTACACCTTC. Its translation is CSAREREGYTF.

The chain uses TRBV30 and TRBJ1-1; D ambiguous. Trimming took off 2 bases at V and 4 bases at J, with 5 bases between the two ends. CDR1 GTSNPN and CDR2 SVGIG come from the germline V gene (reference sequence). The CDR3 loop spans 11 amino acids. CDR3 coding DNA: TGTGCCTGGAGTTCGGGCACTGAAGCTTTCTTT. Translation: CAWSSGTEAFF.

The chain links TRBV2 to TRBJ1-5; no definite D call. The V end lost 7 bases, the J end lost 5 bases, and 15 bases lay between the germline ends. The germline CDR1 and CDR2 sequences are SNHLY and FYNNEI. The CDR3 spans 14 residues. Here the CDR3 reads CASKPTGVYQPQHF. The CDR3, as DNA: TGTGCCAGCAAGCCCACCGGGGTCTATCAGCCCCAGCATTTT.

V and J are TRBV20-1 and TRBJ1-1; D not resolved. V lost 3 bases to trimming and J lost 0 bases, with 8 bases between them. Germline V gives CDR1 DFQATT, CDR2 SNEGSKA (reference sequence). The CDR3 sequence is 13 residues long. CDR3 coding DNA: TGCAGTGCTAGTTCCCTTTTGAACACTGAAGCTTTCTTT. Its protein is CSASSLLNTEAFF.

The chain combines TRBV2 with TRBJ2-2; weak D call: TRBD1 (5 bases). Germline V lookup: CDR1 SNHLY, CDR2 FYNNEI. V was trimmed by 2 bases and J by 5 bases, leaving 12 bases between them. This CDR3 contains 15 residues. CDR3 bases: TGTGCCAGCAGTGAACGAGAGCAGGGTACCGGGGAGCTGTTTTTT. This sequence encodes CASSEREQGTGELFF. The full variable domain, with the rest looked up from reference TRBV2 and TRBJ2-2, is EPEVTQTPSHQVTQMGQEVILRCVPISNHLYFYWYRQILGQKVEFLVSFYNNEISEKSEIFDDQFSVERPDGSNFTLKIRSTKLEDSAMYFCASSEREQGTGELFFGEGSRLTVL.

V is TRBV5-4 and J is TRBJ2-7; the match to TRBD2 covers 9 bases. The V gene end was trimmed by 5 bases and the J gene end by 7 bases; junction bases not matched to a gene: 13. Germline V gene sequence: CDR1 SGHNT, CDR2 YYREEE (reference sequence). This CDR3 is built from 15 residues. For the CDR3, the DNA is TGTGCCAGCAGGAGAGCGGGGGGAGTTTTGCGGGAGCAGTACTTC. Translating it yields CASRRAGGVLREQYF.

The V call is TRBV20-1, the J call TRBJ2-1, with 13 bases that match TRBD2. The length of the CDR3 is 14 residues. The V and J ends lost 3 bases and 9 bases, in that order; junction bases with no gene match: 5. Germline-derived CDR1 and CDR2 are DFQATT and SNEGSKA (reference sequence). Here the CDR3 reads CSASTSGGATEQFF. The CDR3 bases are TGCAGTGCTAGTACTAGCGGGGGGGCAACTGAGCAGTTCTTC.

V and J are TRBV5-1 and TRBJ1-6, with D maybe TRBD1 (5 bases). V lost 0 bases and J lost 10, with 14 bases in between. Germline-derived CDR1 and CDR2 are SGHRS and YFSETQ. The CDR3 has 15 residues. The CDR3 spells CASSLGVQGGSPLHF. As DNA, the CDR3 is TGCGCCAGCAGCTTGGGGGTCCAGGGAGGCTCACCCCTCCACTTT. The variable domain in full, completed from reference TRBV5-1 and TRBJ1-6, reads KAGVTQTPRYLIKTRGQQVTLSCSPISGHRSVSWYQQTPGQGLQFLFEYFSETQRNKGNFPGRFSGRQFSNSRSEMNVSTLELGDSALYLCASSLGVQGGSPLHFGNGTRLTVT.

The V and J genes are TRBV5-1 and TRBJ1-4, with TRBD1 identical over 9 bases. Germline V gene lookup returns CDR1 SGHRS and CDR2 YFSETQ. The junction had 3 bases not matched to a gene; V was cut back by 4 bases and J by 5 bases. The CDR3 is made up of 14 amino acids. CDR3 region: CASSGGQGNEKLFF. The DNA for the CDR3 is TGCGCCAGCAGCGGGGGACAGGGAAATGAAAAACTGTTTTTT.

This sequence joins TRBV9 and TRBJ1-6; D is unresolved. The V and J ends lost 4 bases and 7 bases respectively, with 18 bases between them. Germline assignment: CDR1 SGDLS and CDR2 YYNGEE. CDR3 size: 16 residues. The CDR3: CASSPQASPWNSPLHF. In nucleotides, the CDR3 is TGTGCCAGCAGCCCTCAGGCCTCTCCTTGGAATTCACCCCTCCACTTT. Combining the CDR3 with reference TRBV9 and TRBJ1-6 gives the whole variable domain DSGVTQTPKHLITATGQRVTLRCSPRSGDLSVYWYQQSLDQGLQFLIQYYNGEERAKGNILERFSAQQFPDLHSELNLSSLELGDSALYFCASSPQASPWNSPLHFGNGTRLTVT.

This clone was counted a single time. The genes are TRBV5-1 and TRBJ2-6; 9 positions match TRBD1. The CDR3 runs to 17 residues. Trimming at V came to 3 bases and at J to 2 bases, leaving 6 bases not matched to a gene. CDR1 SGHRS and CDR2 YFSETQ come from the germline V gene. CDR3 DNA sequence: TGCGCCAGCAGCTCGACAGGGGGAAGGACTGGGGCCAACGTCCTGACTTTC. This codes for CASSSTGGRTGANVLTF.

The V and J genes are TRBV19 and TRBJ1-1; 7 bases fit TRBD1. This CDR3 is built from 17 residues. V trimming: 5 bases; J trimming: 1 base; junction bases outside the gene matches: 13. Germline V gives CDR1 LNHDA, CDR2 SQIVND (reference sequence). CDR3 nucleotides: TGTGCCAGTAGTCTGGACAGCAGGGGGATGGAGAACACTGAAGCTTTCTTT. Translating gives CASSLDSRGMENTEAFF.

J is TRBJ2-3 and V is TRBV19; D not resolved. This CDR3 contains 15 residues. Per germline, CDR1 LNHDA and CDR2 SQIVND (reference sequence). Trimming took 3 bases from V and 2 from J, leaving 12 bases between them. DNA for the CDR3: TGTGCCAGTAGTATCGCTCCAATACTCACAGATACGCAGTATTTT. Protein product: CASSIAPILTDTQYF.

The gene calls are TRBV30 and TRBJ2-1, with D possibly being TRBD2 (6 bases). Between the trimmed V and J ends, which lost 1 base and 5 bases, there was a span of 9 bases. CDR3 size: 13 residues. CDR1 and CDR2 from the germline V gene are GTSNPN and SVGIG (reference sequence). CDR3 in amino acids: CAWSEDYNNEQFF. As DNA, the CDR3 is TGTGCCTGGAGTGAGGACTACAACAATGAGCAGTTCTTC.